Sequencing of this T cell receptor beta chain was carried out in a study of long-term antiretroviral therapy in people with HIV. Per donor, at least one pre-ART and at least two post-ART PBMC samples were obtained. Researchers ran immunoSEQ v3.0 at survey level. The target of sequencing was about 40,000-50,000 T-cell genomes per sample. The table came from immunoSEQ multiplex PCR; TCRdb's copy has only in-frame clones and leaves some out. The sample lists 25,000 to 30,000 clones, 84% occurring once. Germline V gives CDR1 MNHEY, CDR2 SVGAGI. V dropped 4 bases and J dropped 0 bases, with 4 bases sitting between them. The CDR3 is 13 residues long. Of note for this clone: Its target is not known.

Study-level results: Increased diversity was seen after ART, yet it remained lower than in transplant donor controls. Blood obtained between the mid-2000s and the late 2010s may reflect older ART regimens.

Material: unsorted PBMCs, obtained 0.4 years after starting antiretroviral therapy. The sequence derives from a man in his late teens or twenties with HIV. The chain has TRBV6-5 and TRBJ1-5; D remains ambiguous. Here the CDR3 reads CASSLLSNQPQHF. As DNA, the CDR3 is TGTGCCAGCAGTTTACTTAGCAATCAGCCCCAGCATTTT.